This TCR beta chain was retrieved from a study of graft-versus-host responses after intestinal transplantation. The overall study: Each patient got anti-thymocyte globulin induction, then tacrolimus and steroids for about 3 years. Study-wide results and caveats: GvH clonotypes were identified within recipient marrow, with a subset emerging first in ileum or blood. Circulating GvH clones peaking coincided with falling HvG clones soon after transplant.

Germline lookup yields CDR1 MNHEY and CDR2 SVGAGI. J lost 8 bases, V lost 0 bases, and 3 bases had no gene match. This CDR3 is 13 amino acids long. Details on this clone: The target antigen is unknown.

Assay used: immunoSEQ multiplex PCR; TCRdb lists only in-frame clones, some missing. The sample lists about 94,000 clones; 75% to 95% were seen once. The V and J genes are TRBV6-5 and TRBJ1-1; 7 bases line up with TRBD1. The clonotype comes from a human donor who received an intestinal transplant. Sequenced here: unstimulated CD8+ T cells sorted from spleen or lymph node cells, sampled before intestinal transplant. Here the CDR3 reads CASSYSMGQEAFF. CDR3 DNA sequence: TGTGCCAGCAGTTACTCGATGGGACAGGAAGCTTTCTTT.